This T cell receptor (beta chain) came from a study of CD8 T cells in Susac syndrome. With random hexamers, 0.5 to 1 ug RNA was reverse transcribed. TCRdb recomputed calls from the immunoSEQ multiplex PCR reads with MiXCR, one row per CDR3 protein. Of about 140,000 distinct CDR3 sequences in the sample, approximately 95% were seen once. This clonotype originated in a human donor with Susac syndrome. The sample comprised CD4+ T cells from PBMCs.

As DNA, the CDR3 is TGTGCCAGCAGCCGGACTAGCGGGGCCCCCGAGCAGTACTTC. Translated: CASSRTSGAPEQYF. The chain couples TRBV7-8 to TRBJ2-7, with 12 bases identical to TRBD2. Germline assignment: CDR1 SGHVS and CDR2 FQNEAQ. Trimming cost V 5 bases and J 6 bases; bases outside gene matches: 5. The CDR3 spans 14 residues.